This T cell receptor beta chain originates from a study of OX40 agonist ivuxolimab in advanced cancers. Study information: Patients enrolled in dose escalation were diagnosed with hepatocellular carcinoma, melanoma, renal cell or head and neck cancer.

Trimming shortened V by 4 bases and J by 3 bases, and 12 bases separated the two germline ends. The CDR3 runs to 14 residues. In germline, CDR1 is GTSNPN, CDR2 SVGIG (reference sequence). Study findings and constraints: Clonal expansion from baseline to week 6 occurred in both CD4+ and CD8+ T cells. Normalized T-cell clonal expansion was also low in some nonresponders.

Some clones are missing from TCRdb's copy, which holds only in-frame ones; the method was immunoSEQ multiplex PCR. Of 60,000 to 80,000 clones in the sample, about 90% were seen once. Concerning this clone: The antigen remains undetermined.

Blood was sampled at baseline, cycle 4 day 1, and cycle 7 day 1. This chain links TRBV30 with TRBJ2-2, with a tentative D call TRBD1 (6 bases). The sequence was obtained from an adult with an advanced solid tumor such as melanoma, head and neck, liver or kidney cancer. Specimen: CD4+ or CD8+ T cells sorted from blood, collected in a trial of the OX40 agonist ivuxolimab. The CDR3 nucleotides are TGTGCCTGGACCCCGGGACACTACACCGGGGAGCTGTTTTTT. It specifies CAWTPGHYTGELFF.